One T cell receptor beta chain is described in this entry. What it binds is not known. A second PCR, run for roughly 7 to 12 cycles, used a sample-barcoded 5' primer plus a J-beta primer mix. Samples each returned at least 2.5 million CDR3-containing paired-end reads. TCRdb reprocessed the 5' RACE reads with MiXCR, giving one entry per CDR3 protein. The sample shows 1.5 million to 2 million distinct CDR3 sequences, 28% of them seen only once. These data belong to a study of blood T cells in healthy people across ages. Caucasian individuals from Russia who were healthy and aged 6 to 90 acted as donors. Whole-study findings and limits: Correlation between TCR beta diversity and naive T cell percentage was strong. The study found more naive CD4+ cells and higher diversity in long-lived than aged donors.

Trimming removed 0 bases at V and 3 bases at J, with 15 bases between. The CDR3 is 16 amino acids. Per the germline V gene, CDR1 is LNHNV and CDR2 is YYDKDF (reference sequence). The TCR originated in a woman in her 30s in good health. The V gene is TRBV15, the J gene TRBJ2-7; either TRBD1 or TRBD2 may supply D (6 bases each). The sample taken for sequencing was blood. CDR3: CATSRDLGGAFYEQYF. DNA for the CDR3: TGTGCCACCAGCAGAGATCTCGGGGGCGCGTTCTACGAGCAGTACTTC.